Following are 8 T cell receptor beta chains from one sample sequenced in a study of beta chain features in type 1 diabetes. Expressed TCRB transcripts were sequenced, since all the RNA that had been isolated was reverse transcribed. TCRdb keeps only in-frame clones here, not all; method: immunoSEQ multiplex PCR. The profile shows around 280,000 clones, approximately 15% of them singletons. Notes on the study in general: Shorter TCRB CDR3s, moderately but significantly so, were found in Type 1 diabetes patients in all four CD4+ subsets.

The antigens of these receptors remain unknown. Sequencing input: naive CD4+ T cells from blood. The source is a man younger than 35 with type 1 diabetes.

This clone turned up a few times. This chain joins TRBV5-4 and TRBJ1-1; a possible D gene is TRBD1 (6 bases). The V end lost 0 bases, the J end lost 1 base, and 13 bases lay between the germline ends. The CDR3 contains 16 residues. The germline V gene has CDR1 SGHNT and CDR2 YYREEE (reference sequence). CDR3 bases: TGTGCCAGCAGCTTGGGTTCTGGCAGGGGGAACACTGAAGCTTTCTTT. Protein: CASSLGSGRGNTEAFF.

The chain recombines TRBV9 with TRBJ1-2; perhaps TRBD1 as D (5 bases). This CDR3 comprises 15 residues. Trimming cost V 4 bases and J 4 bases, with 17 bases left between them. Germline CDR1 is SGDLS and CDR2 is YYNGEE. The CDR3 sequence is CASSHRDLKSYGYTF. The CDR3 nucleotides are TGTGCCAGCAGCCACCGGGACTTAAAATCCTATGGCTACACCTTC.

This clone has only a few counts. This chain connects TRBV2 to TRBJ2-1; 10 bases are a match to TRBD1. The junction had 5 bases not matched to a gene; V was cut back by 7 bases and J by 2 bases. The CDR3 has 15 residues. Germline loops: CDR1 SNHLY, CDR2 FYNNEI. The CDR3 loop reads CASTKDRGTYNEQFF. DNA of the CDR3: TGTGCCAGCACTAAGGACAGGGGGACCTACAATGAGCAGTTCTTC.

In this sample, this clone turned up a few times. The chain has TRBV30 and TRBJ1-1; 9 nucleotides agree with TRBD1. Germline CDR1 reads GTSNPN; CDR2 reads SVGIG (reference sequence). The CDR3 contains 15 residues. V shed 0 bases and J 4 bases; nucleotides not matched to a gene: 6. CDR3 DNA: TGTGCCTGGAGTGTAACAGGGGGCTTACTCACTGAAGCTTTCTTT. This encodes CAWSVTGGLLTEAFF.

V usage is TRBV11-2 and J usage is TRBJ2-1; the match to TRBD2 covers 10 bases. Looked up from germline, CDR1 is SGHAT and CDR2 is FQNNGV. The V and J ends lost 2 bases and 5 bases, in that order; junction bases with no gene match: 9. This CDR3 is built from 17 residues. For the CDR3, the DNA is TGTGCCAGCAGCTTATCCCTAGCGGGAGTGTCTAACAATGAGCAGTTCTTC. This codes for CASSLSLAGVSNNEQFF.

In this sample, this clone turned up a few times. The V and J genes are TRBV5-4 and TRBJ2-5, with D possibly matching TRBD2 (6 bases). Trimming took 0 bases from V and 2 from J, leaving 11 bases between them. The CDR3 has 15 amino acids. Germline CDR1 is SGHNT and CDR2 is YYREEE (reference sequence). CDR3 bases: TGTGCCAGCAGCTTGGAGGCCGGGGGACAAGAGACCCAGTACTTC. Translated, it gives CASSLEAGGQETQYF. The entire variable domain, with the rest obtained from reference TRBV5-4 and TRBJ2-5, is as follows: ETGVTQSPTHLIKTRGQQVTLRCSSQSGHNTVSWYQQALGQGPQFIFQYYREEENGRGNFPPRFSGLQFPNYSSELNVNALELDDSALYLCASSLEAGGQETQYFGPGTRLLVL.

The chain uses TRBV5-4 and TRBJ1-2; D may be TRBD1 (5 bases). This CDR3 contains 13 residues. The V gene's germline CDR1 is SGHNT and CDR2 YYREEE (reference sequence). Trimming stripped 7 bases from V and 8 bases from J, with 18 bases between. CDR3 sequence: CASGASGARGYTF. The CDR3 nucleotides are TGTGCCAGCGGGGCCAGCGGGGCGCGGGGCTACACCTTC.

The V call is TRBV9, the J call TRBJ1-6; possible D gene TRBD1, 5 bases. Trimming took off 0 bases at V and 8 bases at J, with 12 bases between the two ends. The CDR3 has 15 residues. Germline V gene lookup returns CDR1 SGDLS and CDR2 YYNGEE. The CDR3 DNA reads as TGTGCCAGCAGCGTAGCTTCGGGGGGTTATTCACCCCTCCACTTT. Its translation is CASSVASGGYSPLHF.